The next 18 T cell receptor beta chains were all read from a single sample in a study of patients and donors after allogeneic stem cell transplantation. TCRdb re-called the RT-PCR reads through MiXCR, storing one row per CDR3 protein. This table has 400,000 to 450,000 distinct CDR3 sequences, around 16% appearing once. The material sequenced was blood, either unsorted or a sorted T cell fraction (not recorded which). The receptors stem from a human donor who was either an allogeneic HSCT recipient or a stem cell or donor lymphocyte infusion donor (not recorded which). It is not recorded whose cells these are; they may come from a transplant donor.

This clonotype was counted between two and nine times. The V gene is TRBV5-1, the J gene TRBJ2-7; TRBD2 matches at 11 bases. The ends lost 4 bases at V and 4 bases at J; junction bases unmatched: 7. In germline, CDR1 is SGHRS, CDR2 YFSETQ. The CDR3 contains 15 residues. The CDR3 nucleotides read TGCGCCAGCAGCGTGTCCGGGACTAGCGGATACGAGCAGTACTTC. This translates into CASSVSGTSGYEQYF.

This clonotype turned up a few times. The chain carries TRBV3-1 and TRBJ2-3; TRBD1 matches 9 bases. Germline V gene data show CDR1 as LGHDT and CDR2 as YNNKEL (reference sequence). Trimming removed 3 bases from V and 2 bases from J; junction bases left unmatched: 3. The CDR3 length is 15 residues. The DNA for the CDR3 is TGTGCCAGCAGCCAGCGGACAGGGGCCACAGATACGCAGTATTTT. It encodes CASSQRTGATDTQYF.

V gene TRBV27 combines with J gene TRBJ2-2; TRBD1 matches at 7 bases. The CDR3 is 13 residues long. V lost 5 bases to trimming and J lost 8 bases; unmatched junction nucleotides: 5. Germline V gene data show CDR1 as MNHEY and CDR2 as SMNVEV (reference sequence). In DNA, the CDR3 is TGTGCCAGCAGTAGGGACAGTTGGGGGGAGCTGTTTTTT. Translated: CASSRDSWGELFF.

This clonotype was observed a handful of times. The chain uses TRBV3-1 and TRBJ1-5; unclear D gene. CDR3 length: 15 amino acids. The V end was cut by 4 bases, the J end by 7 bases, with 17 bases between. Germline V gives CDR1 LGHDT, CDR2 YNNKEL (reference sequence). As DNA, the CDR3 is TGTGCCAGCAGCCCAACGGCCTCCCGCGGACAGCCCCAGCATTTT. This codes for CASSPTASRGQPQHF.

Here the CDR3 DNA reads TGTGCCAGCAGTGCAACACCGGGACAGCGATACGAGCAGTACTTC. Protein product: CASSATPGQRYEQYF. This rearrangement joins TRBV6-1 to TRBJ2-7, with 7 nucleotides matching TRBD1. Looked up from germline, CDR1 is MNHNS and CDR2 is SASEGT. The CDR3 totals 15 residues. The ends lost 4 bases at V and 4 bases at J; junction bases unmatched: 10.

This clonotype was detected ten times or more. This chain uses TRBV11-2 with TRBJ1-1, with a tentative D call TRBD1 (6 bases). CDR1 SGHAT and CDR2 FQNNGV come from the germline V gene. V was clipped by 6 bases and J by 4 bases, with 9 bases between them. This CDR3 spans 12 amino acids. The CDR3 DNA reads TGTGCCAGCAGTTCACAGGGCACTGAAGCTTTCTTT. Its protein is CASSSQGTEAFF.

There are a few counts of this clonotype. This chain connects TRBV4-1 to TRBJ1-2, with D possibly being TRBD1 (5 bases). V was clipped by 0 bases and J by 4 bases, with 12 bases between them. CDR3 size: 15 residues. CDR1 and CDR2 (germline): MGHRA, YSYEKL. The CDR3 is CASSQDRGGSYGYTF. In DNA, the CDR3 is TGCGCCAGCAGCCAAGATAGGGGCGGTTCCTATGGCTACACCTTC.

This clonotype has just a few counts. The V gene is TRBV24-1, the J gene TRBJ2-7; 11 bases map to TRBD1. The germline V gene encodes CDR1 KGHDR and CDR2 SFDVKD. V shed 4 bases and J 3 bases; nucleotides not matched to a gene: 7. This CDR3 spans 16 amino acids. CDR3 DNA: TGTGCCACCAGTGACTCTGGGACAGGGGGTCACTACGAGCAGTACTTC. Its translation: CATSDSGTGGHYEQYF.

CDR3 residues: CASSPRQGVYNEQFF. DNA for the CDR3: TGTGCCAGCAGCCCGAGACAGGGGGTATACAATGAGCAGTTCTTC. V and J are TRBV7-2 and TRBJ2-1; 9 bases line up with TRBD1. This CDR3 has 15 residues. CDR1 and CDR2 (germline): SGHTA, FQGNSA. The V gene end was trimmed by 5 bases and the J gene end by 4 bases; junction bases not matched to a gene: 6.

The chain joins TRBV24-1 to TRBJ2-1, with TRBD2 as a possible D gene (7 bases). V was trimmed by 5 bases and J by 3 bases, leaving 16 bases between them. CDR3 length: 16 residues. The germline CDR1 and CDR2 sequences are KGHDR and SFDVKD. The CDR3 sequence is CATSAWGGLGYNEQFF. In DNA, the CDR3 is TGTGCCACCAGTGCCTGGGGGGGCCTGGGCTACAATGAGCAGTTCTTC.

V gene TRBV19 combines with J gene TRBJ2-1, with no clear D. CDR1 LNHDA and CDR2 SQIVND come from the germline V gene (reference sequence). Trimming shortened V by 3 bases and J by 4 bases, and 4 bases separated the two germline ends. The CDR3 contains 12 residues. In DNA, the CDR3 is TGTGCCAGTAGTATCTTTTACAATGAGCAGTTCTTC. Its protein product is CASSIFYNEQFF.

This clonotype was seen a few times. CDR3 sequence: CSAPGRLTDTQYF. Here the CDR3 DNA reads TGCAGTGCTCCAGGGAGGTTGACAGATACGCAGTATTTT. V and J are TRBV20-1 and TRBJ2-3; the D gene is possibly TRBD2 (6 bases). The V gene lost 5 bases and the J gene lost 3 bases, with 12 bases spanning the gap. Germline assignment: CDR1 DFQATT and CDR2 SNEGSKA (reference sequence). CDR3 length: 13 amino acids.

The J gene is TRBJ1-6, the V gene TRBV10-3; weak D call: TRBD1 (6 bases). Germline V CDR1 and CDR2: ENHRY, SYGVKD. V was shortened by 3 bases and J by 8 bases, with 8 bases between the two germline ends. The CDR3 loop spans 13 amino acids. The CDR3 region has the DNA TGTGCCATCAGTGATGGGGGGCATTCACCCCTCCACTTT. Encoded protein: CAISDGGHSPLHF.

The chain links TRBV18 to TRBJ2-7; 11 nucleotides align to TRBD1. Germline V gives CDR1 KGHSH, CDR2 LQKENI. This CDR3 contains 16 residues. Trimming took 5 bases from V and 6 from J; bases not matched to a gene: 12. The CDR3 loop is CASSTKAPGQGVEQYF. CDR3 nucleotide sequence: TGTGCCAGCTCAACTAAAGCTCCGGGACAGGGGGTCGAGCAGTACTTC.

V gene TRBV12-3 or TRBV12-4 combines with J gene TRBJ1-2, with D uncertain. Between the trimmed V and J ends, which lost 2 bases and 12 bases, there was a span of 16 bases. The CDR3 has 13 residues. The CDR3 region is CASSLIGRPVHTF. CDR3 coding DNA: TGTGCCAGCAGTTTAATTGGCCGACCAGTCCACACCTTC.

This clonotype occurred a few times. For the CDR3, the DNA is TGTGCCAGCAGGCGAAGTAGAGGCGGGAGGGCCCATGAGCAGTTCTTC. It specifies CASRRSRGGRAHEQFF. This chain uses TRBV3-1 with TRBJ2-1; 9 nucleotides line up with TRBD2. Germline-derived CDR1 and CDR2 are LGHDT and YNNKEL (reference sequence). The CDR3 covers 16 residues. Trimming removed 6 bases from V and 8 bases from J; junction bases left unmatched: 14.

This clonotype turned up a few times. The chain is built from TRBV7-8 and TRBJ2-3, with D possibly being TRBD2 (6 bases). CDR1 is SGHVS and CDR2 is FQNEAQ in the germline V gene. V was trimmed by 1 base and J by 1 base, leaving 18 bases between them. The CDR3 is made up of 18 amino acids. CDR3 in DNA: TGTGCCAGCAGCTTAGACGGGAGAGGTGGTTTCGGCACAGATACGCAGTATTTT. Its translation is CASSLDGRGGFGTDTQYF. Looking up the rest from reference TRBV7-8 and TRBJ2-3 gives the full variable domain: GAGVSQSPRYKVAKRGQDVALRCDPISGHVSLFWYQQALGQGPEFLTYFQNEAQLDKSGLPSDRFFAERPEGSVSTLKIQRTQQEDSAVYLCASSLDGRGGFGTDTQYFGPGTRLTVL.

The rearrangement joins TRBV7-2 to TRBJ2-3, with 9 bases matching TRBD2. Per germline, CDR1 SGHTA and CDR2 FQGNSA. This CDR3 has 14 residues. Trimming took 5 bases from V and 5 from J; bases not matched to a gene: 5. The CDR3, as DNA: TGTGCCAGCAGCGACGCGGGAGGGTTAGATACGCAGTATTTT. As protein: CASSDAGGLDTQYF.